The 26 T cell receptor beta chains reported below all come from one sample, sequenced in a study of spatial heterogeneity in lung cancer. Time point described: blood at routine non-recurrence follow-up after resection. TCRdb fed the 5' RACE reads into MiXCR, producing one record per CDR3 protein. The sample yields 35,000 to 45,000 distinct CDR3 sequences, under 25% seen once. This material consisted of PBMCs, taken at follow-up. Every receptor here comes from a female donor with early-stage non-small cell lung cancer.

In nucleotides, the CDR3 is TGTGCCAGCAGCGCACTACTAGCGGGAGGCTGGGATGAGCAGTTCTTC. Amino acid sequence: CASSALLAGGWDEQFF. The J gene is TRBJ2-1, the V gene TRBV7-9; 12 nucleotides match TRBD2. CDR1 and CDR2 (germline): SEHNR, FQNEAQ (reference sequence). This CDR3 region has 16 residues. The junction had 10 bases not matched to a gene; V was cut back by 5 bases and J by 8 bases. The full variable domain, its missing parts supplied by reference TRBV7-9 and TRBJ2-1, is DTGVSQNPRHKITKRGQNVTFRCDPISEHNRLYWYRQTLGQGPEFLTYFQNEAQLEKSRLLSDRFSAERPKGSFSTLEIQRTEQGDSAMYLCASSALLAGGWDEQFFGPGTRLTVL.

There are a few counts of this clonotype. The chain combines TRBV7-9 with TRBJ2-5; D gene unclear. The CDR3 has 11 residues. Germline assignment: CDR1 SEHNR and CDR2 FQNEAQ (reference sequence). Between the trimmed V and J ends, which lost 1 base and 5 bases, there was a span of 2 bases. The CDR3 here is CASSLVETQYF. The DNA of the CDR3 is TGTGCCAGCAGCTTAGTGGAGACCCAGTACTTC.

This clonotype was counted a few times. This chain connects TRBV19 to TRBJ1-1; possibly TRBD1 for D (5 bases). V gave up 5 bases and J gave up 11 bases, with 12 bases separating them. This CDR3 has 11 amino acids. The germline V gene has CDR1 LNHDA and CDR2 SQIVND (reference sequence). CDR3 residues: CASSGARDAFF. The CDR3 DNA is TGTGCCAGTAGTGGGGCGAGGGACGCTTTCTTT.

This clonotype appeared many times. The chain recombines TRBV20-1 with TRBJ2-5; weak D call: TRBD2 (6 bases). Deletions cut 4 bases from V and 2 bases from J, with 14 bases between. CDR1 is DFQATT and CDR2 is SNEGSKA in the germline V gene (reference sequence). The CDR3 is made up of 14 amino acids. CDR3 region: CSANNLGGQETQYF. In nucleotides, the CDR3 is TGCAGTGCTAATAATCTGGGGGGACAAGAGACCCAGTACTTC.

V and J are TRBV20-1 and TRBJ2-7, with no clear D. V lost 4 bases, J lost 5 bases, and 12 bases lay in between. The CDR3 contains 12 residues. Germline V gene sequence: CDR1 DFQATT, CDR2 SNEGSKA (reference sequence). CDR3 region: CSATGELDEQYF. CDR3 DNA: TGCAGTGCTACGGGCGAATTGGACGAGCAGTACTTC.

CDR3 in amino acids: CASTSRSTGFTYEQYF. CDR3 bases: TGTGCCAGCACTTCACGGTCCACGGGTTTCACCTACGAGCAGTACTTC. The chain is built from TRBV12-3 or TRBV12-4 and TRBJ2-7; D is undetermined. The CDR3 loop spans 16 amino acids. Trimming took off 7 bases at V and 2 bases at J, with 21 bases between the two ends.

This clonotype came up many times. The CDR3 loop is CASSLGLHNEQFF. DNA for the CDR3: TGTGCCAGCAGCTTAGGGCTGCACAATGAGCAGTTCTTC. V is TRBV7-8 and J is TRBJ2-1, with D unclear. V was cut by 1 base and J by 5 bases, with 6 bases left in between. CDR1 and CDR2 (germline): SGHVS, FQNEAQ. This CDR3 is built from 13 residues.

This clonotype has only a few counts. This chain connects TRBV20-1 to TRBJ1-6; D not resolved. The CDR3 contains 13 residues. Between the trimmed V and J ends, which lost 3 bases and 7 bases, there was a span of 10 bases. Germline V gene data show CDR1 as DFQATT and CDR2 as SNEGSKA (reference sequence). The CDR3 DNA reads TGCAGTGCTAGGGTGGCAGCCAATTCACCCCTCCACTTT. It specifies CSARVAANSPLHF.

The rearrangement links TRBV7-9 to TRBJ1-3; possible D gene TRBD1, 6 bases. This CDR3 spans 16 amino acids. CDR1 SEHNR and CDR2 FQNEAQ come from the germline V gene (reference sequence). The V end lost 4 bases, the J end lost 0 bases, and 13 bases lay between the germline ends. Written as DNA, the CDR3 is TGTGCCAGCAGCTCACGGGGGGCAGCCTCTGGAAACACCATATATTTT. Translated, it gives CASSSRGAASGNTIYF. The complete variable domain, with remaining parts taken from reference TRBV7-9 and TRBJ1-3, reads DTGVSQNPRHKITKRGQNVTFRCDPISEHNRLYWYRQTLGQGPEFLTYFQNEAQLEKSRLLSDRFSAERPKGSFSTLEIQRTEQGDSAMYLCASSSRGAASGNTIYFGEGSWLTVV.

This clonotype was picked up a small number of times. J is TRBJ2-4 and V is TRBV7-9; D gene ambiguous. V gave up 1 base and J gave up 6 bases, with 10 bases separating them. This CDR3 contains 14 residues. Germline CDR1 reads SEHNR; CDR2 reads FQNEAQ (reference sequence). CDR3 DNA: TGTGCCAGCAGCTTAGTTGGGTCACTAAACATTCAGTACTTC. It specifies CASSLVGSLNIQYF. The complete variable domain, with remaining parts taken from reference TRBV7-9 and TRBJ2-4, reads DTGVSQNPRHKITKRGQNVTFRCDPISEHNRLYWYRQTLGQGPEFLTYFQNEAQLEKSRLLSDRFSAERPKGSFSTLEIQRTEQGDSAMYLCASSLVGSLNIQYFGAGTRLSVL.

This clonotype was picked up many times. The V and J genes are TRBV29-1 and TRBJ1-2, with TRBD1 matching 7 bases. The CDR3 totals 15 residues. CDR1 is SQVTM, CDR2 ANQGSEA, per germline. V trimming: 0 bases; J trimming: 8 bases; junction bases outside the gene matches: 12. The CDR3 DNA sequence: TGCAGCGTTGAAGATATCTACCAGGGGGTAGGAGGCTACACCTTC. Translated, it gives CSVEDIYQGVGGYTF.

There are many counts of this clonotype. This sequence joins TRBV5-1 and TRBJ2-5; TRBD1 is a possible D gene (6 bases). Germline-derived CDR1 and CDR2 are SGHRS and YFSETQ. Trimming cost V 4 bases and J 1 base, with 11 bases left between them. There are 14 residues in the CDR3. In DNA, the CDR3 is TGCGCCAGCAGCCACGGGACAACCCAAGAGACCCAGTACTTC. Translated: CASSHGTTQETQYF.

This clonotype was picked up a small number of times. This chain connects TRBV5-1 to TRBJ1-3, with D hard to call. Germline CDR1 and CDR2: SGHRS and YFSETQ. The CDR3 extends over 14 amino acids. V lost 0 bases, J lost 7 bases, and 11 bases lay in between. The CDR3 nucleotides are TGCGCCAGCAGCTTGGCGGGCCTTGGGAACACCATATATTTT. The encoded protein is CASSLAGLGNTIYF.

The rearrangement links TRBV20-1 to TRBJ1-1, with D possibly TRBD1 on 6 matching bases. V lost 6 bases, J lost 2 bases, and 16 bases lay in between. CDR3 length equals 14 residues. Germline CDR1 DFQATT, CDR2 SNEGSKA (reference sequence). Here the CDR3 reads CSAPTDRLNTEAFF. The CDR3 DNA reads TGCAGTGCCCCCACCGACAGGTTAAACACTGAAGCTTTCTTT.

This chain uses TRBV18 with TRBJ2-5; 8 bases match TRBD1. This CDR3 contains 15 residues. V lost 2 bases, J lost 5 bases, and 7 bases stayed unmatched. Germline CDR1 and CDR2: KGHSH and LQKENI. In nucleotides, the CDR3 is TGTGCCAGCTCACCAGGCACAGGGGGTCAGGAGACCCAGTACTTC. This gives the protein CASSPGTGGQETQYF. Supplemented by reference TRBV18 and TRBJ2-5, the full variable domain reads NAGVMQNPRHLVRRRGQEARLRCSPMKGHSHVYWYRQLPEEGLKFMVYLQKENIIDESGMPKERFSAEFPKEGPSILRIQQVVRGDSAAYFCASSPGTGGQETQYFGPGTRLLVL.

This clonotype was seen at least ten times. The chain links TRBV29-1 to TRBJ2-1, with unresolved D. The length of the CDR3 is 12 residues. Trimming removed 1 base from V and 5 bases from J, with 6 bases in between. From germline, CDR1 is SQVTM and CDR2 ANQGSEA. CDR3 in DNA: TGCAGCGTTGAAGTAGGAAACAATGAGCAGTTCTTC. Protein sequence: CSVEVGNNEQFF.

This clonotype was counted between two and nine times. The J gene is TRBJ1-2, the V gene TRBV29-1, with 8 bases fitting TRBD1. There are 12 residues in the CDR3. CDR1 and CDR2 from the germline V gene are SQVTM and ANQGSEA. Germline trimming cut 6 bases from V and 4 bases from J; bases unmatched to any gene: 4. CDR3 in DNA: TGCAGCGTGGCGGACAGGGCCTATGGCTACACCTTC. It is translated as CSVADRAYGYTF.

This chain uses TRBV28 with TRBJ1-5; D might be TRBD1 (6 bases). Trimming pared 2 bases from V and 4 bases from J, leaving 12 bases between. The CDR3 has 15 residues. Germline V gives CDR1 MDHEN, CDR2 SYDVKM. CDR3 nucleotide sequence: TGTGCCAGCAGTTTACCAGGGGCCGCGAATCAGCCCCAGCATTTT. This gives the protein CASSLPGAANQPQHF.

The V and J genes are TRBV20-1 and TRBJ2-1; 7 bases are shared with TRBD2. Germline CDR1 and CDR2: DFQATT and SNEGSKA (reference sequence). This CDR3 has 16 amino acids. The trim removed 3 bases at V and 4 bases at J, leaving 12 bases unmatched. The CDR3 sequence: CSARPFAGETYNEQFF. CDR3 DNA sequence: TGCAGTGCTAGGCCCTTCGCGGGAGAGACTTACAATGAGCAGTTCTTC.

This clonotype was picked up many times. This chain joins TRBV11-2 and TRBJ2-1; 10 bases are a match to TRBD1. The CDR3 is 15 amino acids. Per the germline V gene, CDR1 is SGHAT and CDR2 is FQNNGV. Germline trimming cut 3 bases from V and 5 bases from J; bases unmatched to any gene: 4. The CDR3 coding sequence is TGTGCCAGCAGCTTCGACAGGGGGCTTCACAATGAGCAGTTCTTC. Its translation is CASSFDRGLHNEQFF.

As to this clonotype: A much more abundant neighbour one base away suggests this may be a read error. The chain is built from TRBV19 and TRBJ2-3; no clear D. CDR1 and CDR2 (germline): LNHDA, SQIVND (reference sequence). CDR3 length: 14 amino acids. The CDR3 DNA follows: TGTGCCAGTAGTATCCAGTTGAGCATAGATACGCAGTATTTT. It encodes CASSIQLSIDTQYF. Filled out from reference TRBV19 and TRBJ2-3, the complete variable domain reads DGGITQSPKYLFRKEGQNVTLSCEQNLNHDAMYWYRQDPGQGLRLIYYSQIVNDFQKGDIAEGYSVSREKKESFPLTVTSAQKNPTAFYLCASSIQLSIDTQYFGPGTRLTVL.

This clonotype was observed a few times. The chain combines TRBV19 with TRBJ2-7; TRBD1 matches 9 bases. CDR3 size: 14 residues. The trim removed 8 bases at V and 4 bases at J, leaving 9 bases unmatched. The germline V gene encodes CDR1 LNHDA and CDR2 SQIVND (reference sequence). The CDR3 loop is CASPPGQGKYEQYF. CDR3 sequence (DNA): TGTGCCAGTCCCCCGGGACAGGGTAAATACGAGCAGTACTTC.

This clonotype appeared a few times. This sequence joins TRBV29-1 and TRBJ2-7, with 7 positions matching TRBD1. Germline V lookup: CDR1 SQVTM, CDR2 ANQGSEA. Losses at the gene ends were 1 base for V and 6 bases for J; bases not matched to a gene: 3. CDR3 length: 12 residues. The CDR3 region has the DNA TGCAGCGTTGAAGGGACAGGTCCCGAGCAGTACTTC. Its protein is CSVEGTGPEQYF.

The J gene is TRBJ2-3, the V gene TRBV12-3 or TRBV12-4; no definite D call. Trimming shortened V by 8 bases and J by 7 bases, and 10 bases separated the two germline ends. This CDR3 is 11 amino acids long. The CDR3 DNA sequence: TGTGCCAGCTGTCTTGCTTATACGCAGTATTTT. This translates into CASCLAYTQYF.

The rearrangement links TRBV5-1 to TRBJ1-4; D uncertain. Looked up from germline, CDR1 is SGHRS and CDR2 is YFSETQ. The V and J ends lost 2 bases and 8 bases respectively, with 19 bases between them. This CDR3 is built from 16 residues. The CDR3 region is CASSFLPLGDEEKLFF. CDR3 nucleotide sequence: TGCGCCAGCAGCTTTCTCCCCCTCGGGGATGAGGAAAAACTGTTTTTT.

This clonotype has ten or more counts. V gene TRBV7-9 combines with J gene TRBJ1-3; D unresolved. Trimming pared 2 bases from V and 6 bases from J, leaving 5 bases between. Per the germline V gene, CDR1 is SEHNR and CDR2 is FQNEAQ (reference sequence). The CDR3 has 12 amino acids. The CDR3: CASSLLENTIYF. Here the CDR3 DNA reads TGTGCCAGCAGCTTACTCGAAAACACCATATATTTT. The complete variable domain, with remaining parts taken from reference TRBV7-9 and TRBJ1-3, reads DTGVSQNPRHKITKRGQNVTFRCDPISEHNRLYWYRQTLGQGPEFLTYFQNEAQLEKSRLLSDRFSAERPKGSFSTLEIQRTEQGDSAMYLCASSLLENTIYFGEGSWLTVV.